Listed below are T cell receptor beta chains from one sample, sequenced in a study of vaccination effects on CD4 cells after COVID-19. The antigens of these receptors remain unknown. Using immunoSEQ multiplex PCR, the repertoire was profiled, and TCRdb retains in-frame clones only, with some absent. The profile shows tens of thousands of clones, roughly 80% of them singletons. This sample comprised CD4+ T cells from PBMCs cultured without peptide, obtained after COVID-19 vaccination. The receptors derive from a human donor who received a COVID-19 vaccine. The CDR3 runs from the conserved cysteine through the conserved F or W. A D gene is named only where the DNA matches it firmly.

CDR3 protein | J gene | V gene | D gene
CATVDREAIYGYTF | TRBJ1-2 | TRBV19 | TRBD1
CASTDTGEYNSPLHF | TRBJ1-6 | TRBV11-2 | TRBD1
CASSETSGTGGNNEQFF | TRBJ2-1 | TRBV6-1 | TRBD1
CASSRGQGEPQHF | TRBJ1-5 | TRBV7-9 | NA
CSAVASGGYTF | TRBJ1-2 | TRBV20-1 | NA
CAWSVTGGALRPQHF | TRBJ1-5 | TRBV30 | TRBD1
CSAPRTNEQFF | TRBJ2-1 | TRBV20-1 | NA
CASSPHQGKATEAFF | TRBJ1-1 | TRBV11-1 | NA
CASSLQGLYQPQHF | TRBJ1-5 | TRBV19 | NA
CASSGINSLTGKTQYF | TRBJ2-5 | TRBV2 | NA
CSASSGEKLFF | TRBJ1-4 | TRBV20-1 | NA
CASSPQWQGSNQPQHF | TRBJ1-5 | TRBV18 | NA
CASSIEAGENIQYF | TRBJ2-4 | TRBV6-5 | NA
CASSLGTGNTEAFF | TRBJ1-1 | TRBV7-2 | TRBD1
CASSVAWGLQETQYF | TRBJ2-5 | TRBV9 | NA
CASSKGQGDDSPLHF | TRBJ1-6 | TRBV27 | TRBD1
CASSTVDRGSGNTIYF | TRBJ1-3 | TRBV19 | TRBD1
CASSLDRGLAETQYF | TRBJ2-5 | TRBV7-8 | NA
CASSTGPQDPQYF | TRBJ2-5 | TRBV2 | NA
CASSPQRAETQYF | TRBJ2-5 | TRBV5-6 | NA
CASSDVQGSAEAFF | TRBJ1-1 | TRBV2 | NA
CASSWWGGQNNEKLFF | TRBJ1-4 | TRBV7-2 | NA
CASSSHRGQGTGELFF | TRBJ2-2 | TRBV5-1 | TRBD1
CASSPDRVNYNEQFF | TRBJ2-1 | TRBV18 | TRBD1
CASSLSGGAKNIQYF | TRBJ2-4 | TRBV5-8 | TRBD2
CASSSWTSGGPWETQYF | TRBJ2-5 | TRBV7-2 | TRBD2
CACRSGTALNQPQHF | TRBJ1-5 | TRBV30 | TRBD1
CASSLGEHTEAFF | TRBJ1-1 | TRBV7-7 | NA